These T cell receptor beta chains were read from a single sample in a study of control samples from healthy donors and cancer patients. This table comes from immunoSEQ multiplex PCR, and its TCRdb copy is limited to in-frame clones, with some not included. Of approximately 94,000 clones listed, about nine tenths are singletons. The sample was blood. The receptors were gathered from a woman in her 30s in good health. CDR3s include the opening cysteine and the closing phenylalanine or tryptophan. D genes are given only for firm matches. The size of a clone is reported for some rows only, either as once, few or many, or as a class for expanded clones.

CDR3nt	CDR3aa	j_gene	abundance	d_gene	v_gene
TGTGCCAGCAGCTTAGAAGTTGGGACAGGGAACACCGGGGAGCTGTTTTTT	CASSLEVGTGNTGELFF	TRBJ2-2	.	TRBD1	TRBV7-9
TGTGCCAGCAGGGGGGCTGGCTACACCTTC	CASRGAGYTF	TRBJ1-2	.	.	TRBV6-5
TGTGCCAGCAGTGTTGGGGATCGGAATTCACCCCTCCACTTT	CASSVGDRNSPLHF	TRBJ1-6	.	.	TRBV28
TGTGCCAGCAGGAAGGGACAGATTGAAGCTTTCTTT	CASRKGQIEAFF	TRBJ1-1	.	TRBD1	TRBV25-1
TGTGCCAGCAGCTTGGAACTTACGAACCAAGAGACCCAGTACTTC	CASSLELTNQETQYF	TRBJ2-5	.	.	TRBV5-4
TGTGCCATCAGTGAGTCGATGGTCCCGCCCTATGGCTACACCTTC	CAISESMVPPYGYTF	TRBJ1-2	.	.	TRBV10-3
TGCGCCAGCAAGACAGGGATAAACACTGAAGCTTTCTTT	CASKTGINTEAFF	TRBJ1-1	.	TRBD1	TRBV5-1
TGTGCCAGTAGTATGAATCGGGGAGAGGCCCAGCATTTT	CASSMNRGEAQHF	TRBJ1-5	.	.	TRBV19
TGTGCCAGCAGCCGGACAGGGGAGGATACGCAGTATTTT	CASSRTGEDTQYF	TRBJ2-3	.	TRBD1	TRBV7-9
TGTGCCAGCAGTTATGTCAGGGGAACCCAAAACTATGGCTACACCTTC	CASSYVRGTQNYGYTF	TRBJ1-2	.	.	TRBV6-5
TGTGCCAGCAGCTTGGCGGCCTCCTACAATGAGCAGTTCTTC	CASSLAASYNEQFF	TRBJ2-1	.	.	TRBV11-3
TGTGCCAGCAACCAGGGCGAAGGAAACACCATATATTTT	CASNQGEGNTIYF	TRBJ1-3	.	.	TRBV25-1
TGTGCCAGCTCACCCACAATAGTGGGGACAGGGCAAGAGACCCAGTACTTC	CASSPTIVGTGQETQYF	TRBJ2-5	.	TRBD1	TRBV18
TGTGCCAGCAGCCAACGGGGGGGCCTTATCGGGGAGCTGTTTTTT	CASSQRGGLIGELFF	TRBJ2-2	.	TRBD2	TRBV3-1/TRBV3-2
TGTGCCAGCAGCAAGGGGGGGGCTTATCAAGAGACCCAGTACTTC	CASSKGGAYQETQYF	TRBJ2-5	.	.	TRBV21-1
TGTGCCAGCAGTTACTCGTTAGGCACTGAAGCTTTCTTT	CASSYSLGTEAFF	TRBJ1-1	.	.	TRBV6-5
TGCAGTGCCCGATGGGCTGAAAAACTGTTTTTT	CSARWAEKLFF	TRBJ1-4	.	.	TRBV20-1
TGTGCCAGTAGTATAAAGGGTCATGGCTCCTACGAGCAGTACTTC	CASSIKGHGSYEQYF	TRBJ2-7	.	.	TRBV19
TGTGCCAGCAGCCAAGACTACAGCGGGACCCAGTACTTC	CASSQDYSGTQYF	TRBJ2-5	.	.	TRBV4-2
TGCGCCAGCAGCGCTTGGGGTCCCGGGACTGATTCCTCTGGAAACACCATATATTTT	CASSAWGPGTDSSGNTIYF	TRBJ1-3	.	.	TRBV5-1
TGTGCCAGTAGACTGTATAGCAATCAGCCCCAGCATTTT	CASRLYSNQPQHF	TRBJ1-5	once	.	TRBV19
TGTGCCAGCAGTTACTTACAGGGGGCGTCCCCCCTCCACTTT	CASSYLQGASPLHF	TRBJ1-6	.	TRBD1	TRBV6-2/TRBV6-3
TGTGCCAGCAGCTTAGACCATAACTACGAGCAGTACTTC	CASSLDHNYEQYF	TRBJ2-7	.	.	TRBV11-2
TGTGCCAGCTCACCTAGGGCGACCCAGCCCCAGCATTTT	CASSPRATQPQHF	TRBJ1-5	.	.	TRBV18
TGCGCCAGCAGCTTTGGCTCCTACGAGCAGTACTTC	CASSFGSYEQYF	TRBJ2-7	.	.	TRBV5-1
TGTGCCAGTAGTATGCTGGACGGAGCTAACTATGGCTACACCTTC	CASSMLDGANYGYTF	TRBJ1-2	.	.	TRBV19
TGTGCCAGCAGTTCAGTGGGCGGCTACACCTTC	CASSSVGGYTF	TRBJ1-2	.	.	TRBV12-3/TRBV12-4